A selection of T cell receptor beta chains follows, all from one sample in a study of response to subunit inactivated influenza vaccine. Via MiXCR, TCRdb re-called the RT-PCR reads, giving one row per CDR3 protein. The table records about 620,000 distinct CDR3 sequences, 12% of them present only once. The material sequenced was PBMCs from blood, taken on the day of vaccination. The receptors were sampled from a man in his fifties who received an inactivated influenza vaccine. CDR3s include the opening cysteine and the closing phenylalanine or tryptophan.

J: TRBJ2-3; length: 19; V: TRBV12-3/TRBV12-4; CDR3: CASSLASWREIGSTDTQYF
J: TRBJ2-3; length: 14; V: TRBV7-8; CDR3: CASSLDPRDSTQYF
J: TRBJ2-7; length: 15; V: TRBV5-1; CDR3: CASSWFDRDENEQYF
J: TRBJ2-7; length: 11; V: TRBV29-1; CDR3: CSVSDAYEQYF
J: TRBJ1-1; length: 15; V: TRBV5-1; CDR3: CASSIRGEMNTEAFF
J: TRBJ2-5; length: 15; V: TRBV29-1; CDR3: CSVRPLAGVQETQYF
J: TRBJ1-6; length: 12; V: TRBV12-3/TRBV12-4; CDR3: CASTRNNSPLHF
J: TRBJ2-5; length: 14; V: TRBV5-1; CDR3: CASSLGLVSETQYF
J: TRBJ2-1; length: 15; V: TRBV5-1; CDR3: CASSLVPGGANEQFF
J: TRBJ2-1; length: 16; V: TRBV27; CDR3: CASSSWGQGRRNEQFF
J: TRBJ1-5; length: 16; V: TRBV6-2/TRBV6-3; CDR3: CASSRQTGTSNQPQHF
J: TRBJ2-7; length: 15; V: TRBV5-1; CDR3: CASSLASNLGNEQYF
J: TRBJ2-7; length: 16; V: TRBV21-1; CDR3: CASSATGTGNPYEQYF
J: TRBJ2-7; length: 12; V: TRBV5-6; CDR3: CASSSGLSEQYF
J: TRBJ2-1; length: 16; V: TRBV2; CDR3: CASSSVVAGVYNEQFF
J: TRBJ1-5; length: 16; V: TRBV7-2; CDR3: CASSIQTGGNNQPQHF
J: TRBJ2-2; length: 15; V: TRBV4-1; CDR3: CASSQGFPATGELFF